The 30 T cell receptor beta chains below all came from one sample that was sequenced in a study of radiotherapy plus CTLA-4 blockade in lung cancer. Generated by immunoSEQ multiplex PCR, the TCRdb table keeps only in-frame clones and is missing some. The sample carries approximately 32,000 clones, approximately 70% recorded once. The source was peripheral blood, collected from a patient treated with radiotherapy plus ipilimumab. The receptors originated from a human donor with non-small cell lung cancer who had stable disease on radiotherapy plus ipilimumab.

This clone qualifies as medium-sized. The chain couples TRBV28 to TRBJ1-3; D remains ambiguous. In germline, CDR1 is MDHEN, CDR2 SYDVKM. The CDR3 is 14 amino acids. The V end lost 6 bases, the J end lost 2 bases, and 11 bases lay between the germline ends. This CDR3 reads CASRPSGAGNTIYF. CDR3 in DNA: TGTGCCAGCAGACCCTCGGGAGCTGGAAACACCATATATTTT.

This chain links TRBV28 with TRBJ1-1; D not resolved. Germline assignment: CDR1 MDHEN and CDR2 SYDVKM. The V end was cut by 3 bases, the J end by 6 bases, with 11 bases between. The CDR3 spans 13 residues. The DNA for the CDR3 is TGTGCCAGCAGTTTGCTTTTCGAGGCTGAAGCTTTCTTT. Translation: CASSLLFEAEAFF.

The chain links TRBV14 to TRBJ2-7; a possible D gene is TRBD2 (5 bases). Trimming took 4 bases from V and 0 from J, leaving 19 bases between them. Germline-derived CDR1 and CDR2 are SGHDN and FVKESK. CDR3 length: 17 amino acids. CDR3 sequence (DNA): TGTGCCAGCAGCCGAAACCTTCGAGGACTGAACTCCTACGAGCAGTACTTC. This translates into CASSRNLRGLNSYEQYF.

The chain combines TRBV28 with TRBJ1-1; D may be TRBD1 (6 bases). The CDR3 extends over 12 amino acids. Trimming took off 5 bases at V and 11 bases at J, with 15 bases between the two ends. Germline V gene lookup returns CDR1 MDHEN and CDR2 SYDVKM. The CDR3 here is CASSIGPTGAFF. For the CDR3, the DNA is TGTGCCAGCAGTATTGGGCCAACAGGGGCTTTCTTT.

The rearrangement joins TRBV14 to TRBJ2-7; D call uncertain. The V gene's germline CDR1 is SGHDN and CDR2 FVKESK. CDR3 length: 15 residues. V was pared by 1 base and J by 2 bases, with 12 bases between. The CDR3 sequence: CASSQVEALPYEQYF. The CDR3 bases are TGTGCCAGCAGCCAAGTAGAGGCTTTACCCTACGAGCAGTACTTC.

This clone occurred once. The rearrangement joins TRBV6-5 to TRBJ2-5, with no clear D. The CDR3 contains 13 residues. Per germline, CDR1 MNHEY and CDR2 SVGAGI. Trimming pared 6 bases from V and 0 bases from J, leaving 8 bases between. In nucleotides, the CDR3 is TGTGCCAGCAGGGAGAGGTACCAAGAGACCCAGTACTTC. Encoded protein: CASRERYQETQYF.

This clone was seen a handful of times. The chain is built from TRBV9 and TRBJ2-5; 7 bases align to TRBD1. The CDR3 consists of 13 residues. J lost 2 bases, V lost 6 bases, and 4 bases had no gene match. CDR1 and CDR2 (germline): SGDLS, YYNGEE. This CDR3 reads CASNRGSQETQYF. CDR3 DNA sequence: TGTGCCAGCAACAGGGGATCACAAGAGACCCAGTACTTC.

The gene calls are TRBV6-6 and TRBJ2-3; 8 bases map to TRBD2. CDR3 length equals 14 residues. Germline CDR1 reads MNHNY; CDR2 reads SVGAGI (reference sequence). V dropped 2 bases and J dropped 8; count of bases not matched to a gene: 6. The CDR3 spells CASSYGTSGGTQYF. The DNA of the CDR3 is TGTGCCAGCAGTTACGGGACTAGTGGGGGTACGCAGTATTTT.

The chain couples TRBV19 to TRBJ1-1; D might be TRBD1 (5 bases). The CDR3 sequence is 12 residues long. The germline gives CDR1 LNHDA, CDR2 SQIVND (reference sequence). V lost 3 bases and J lost 11, with 13 bases in between. The CDR3 DNA reads as TGTGCCAGTAGTATGGCGGACACCGAGGCTTTCTTT. This translates into CASSMADTEAFF. Full variable domain (missing parts from reference TRBV19 and TRBJ1-1): DGGITQSPKYLFRKEGQNVTLSCEQNLNHDAMYWYRQDPGQGLRLIYYSQIVNDFQKGDIAEGYSVSREKKESFPLTVTSAQKNPTAFYLCASSMADTEAFFGQGTRLTVV.

This clone was counted between two and nine times. J is TRBJ2-3 and V is TRBV4-1; 10 bases are a match to TRBD2. The CDR3 sequence is 17 residues long. Germline trimming cut 3 bases from V and 6 bases from J; bases unmatched to any gene: 12. Germline CDR1 MGHRA, CDR2 YSYEKL. This chain's CDR3 is CASSHPPASGSRDTQYF. The CDR3 region has the DNA TGCGCCAGCAGCCACCCACCCGCTAGCGGGAGTAGGGATACGCAGTATTTT.

In its sample, this clone was seen a few times. This sequence joins TRBV5-1 and TRBJ2-3, with TRBD1 identical over 7 bases. V dropped 0 bases and J dropped 0; count of bases not matched to a gene: 7. From germline, CDR1 is SGHRS and CDR2 YFSETQ. This CDR3 is 17 amino acids long. CDR3 loop: CASSLGQQGPSTDTQYF. In DNA form, the CDR3 reads TGCGCCAGCAGCTTGGGCCAACAGGGGCCCAGCACAGATACGCAGTATTTT.

This clone was picked up one time. CDR3: CATSEDRATNEKLFF. CDR3 nucleotides: TGTGCCACCAGCGAAGACAGGGCAACTAATGAAAAACTGTTTTTT. V gene TRBV15 combines with J gene TRBJ1-4, with 7 bases fitting TRBD1. The V gene end was trimmed by 5 bases and the J gene end by 0 bases; junction bases not matched to a gene: 3. Germline V gene lookup returns CDR1 LNHNV and CDR2 YYDKDF (reference sequence). The CDR3 is 15 amino acids.

V usage is TRBV2 and J usage is TRBJ2-3; 9 nucleotides align to TRBD1. The J segment lost 3 bases and the V segment lost 6 bases, leaving 10 bases of the junction unmatched. The CDR3 extends over 16 amino acids. CDR1 and CDR2 from the germline V gene are SNHLY and FYNNEI. The chain's CDR3 is CASSQGQGRVTDTQYF. The CDR3 DNA sequence: TGTGCCAGCAGCCAGGGACAGGGTAGGGTTACAGATACGCAGTATTTT. Full variable domain (remainder filled in from reference TRBV2 and TRBJ2-3): EPEVTQTPSHQVTQMGQEVILRCVPISNHLYFYWYRQILGQKVEFLVSFYNNEISEKSEIFDDQFSVERPDGSNFTLKIRSTKLEDSAMYFCASSQGQGRVTDTQYFGPGTRLTVL.

The chain employs TRBV7-9 and TRBJ2-2, with 8 nucleotides matching TRBD1. This CDR3 has 16 residues. Germline assignment: CDR1 SEHNR and CDR2 FQNEAQ (reference sequence). V trimming: 4 bases; J trimming: 6 bases; junction bases outside the gene matches: 10. CDR3 amino acids: CASSSSGQGGAGELFF. DNA of the CDR3: TGTGCCAGCAGCTCCTCTGGACAGGGAGGCGCCGGGGAGCTGTTTTTT.

This chain uses TRBV6-9 with TRBJ2-1; D gene ambiguous. V lost 7 bases to trimming and J lost 4 bases, with 14 bases between them. This CDR3 has 14 amino acids. Germline CDR1 reads MNHGY; CDR2 reads SVAAGI. The CDR3 bases are TGTGCCAGCACGAGGCTTGGGGAATACAATGAGCAGTTCTTC. This translates into CASTRLGEYNEQFF.

The gene calls are TRBV2 and TRBJ1-4; D unresolved. This CDR3 comprises 15 residues. V gave up 4 bases and J gave up 3 bases, with 12 bases separating them. The germline gives CDR1 SNHLY, CDR2 FYNNEI. Written as DNA, the CDR3 is TGTGCCAGCAGTGCCCGACGGTTACCTAATGAAAAACTGTTTTTT. This gives the protein CASSARRLPNEKLFF.

The V and J genes are TRBV30 and TRBJ2-1, with 9 bases identical to TRBD2. This CDR3 region has 14 residues. Germline assignment: CDR1 GTSNPN and CDR2 SVGIG (reference sequence). V shed 4 bases, J shed 6 bases, and the junction held 7 bases outside the gene matches. In DNA form, the CDR3 reads TGTGCCTGGATGCGGGGCGGGAGGGGCAATGAGCAGTTCTTC. Encoded protein: CAWMRGGRGNEQFF.

V gene TRBV11-3 combines with J gene TRBJ2-1; the match to TRBD1 covers 10 bases. Germline V CDR1 and CDR2: SGHNT, YENEEA. With V trimmed by 4 bases and J by 8 bases, 11 bases remained unmatched. This CDR3 is built from 16 residues. This chain's CDR3 is CASSYDTGTGAYEQFF. In DNA, the CDR3 is TGTGCCAGCAGCTACGATACCGGGACAGGGGCCTATGAGCAGTTCTTC.

This chain connects TRBV7-9 to TRBJ2-7; 12 bases line up with TRBD2. The CDR3 is made up of 15 amino acids. Germline V CDR1 and CDR2: SEHNR, FQNEAQ (reference sequence). The J segment lost 5 bases and the V segment lost 3 bases, leaving 5 bases of the junction unmatched. CDR3 in DNA: TGTGCCAGCAGCTTGACTAGCGGGAGACAACACGAGCAGTACTTC. Residues: CASSLTSGRQHEQYF.

J is TRBJ2-5 and V is TRBV18; the D is unclear. CDR1 KGHSH and CDR2 LQKENI come from the germline V gene. Trimming stripped 2 bases from V and 2 bases from J, with 3 bases between. The length of the CDR3 is 12 residues. CDR3 coding DNA: TGTGCCAGCTCACCAGCTCAAGAGACCCAGTACTTC. Its translation: CASSPAQETQYF.

The rearrangement links TRBV10-1 to TRBJ2-3; 14 nucleotides agree with TRBD2. CDR1 WNHNN and CDR2 SYGVQD come from the germline V gene (reference sequence). Unmatched junction bases numbered 13, after V lost 6 bases and J lost 5 bases. The CDR3 has 18 residues. The CDR3 sequence: CASSSGTSGRDGRDTQYF. The DNA for the CDR3 is TGCGCCAGCAGCTCCGGGACTAGCGGGAGAGATGGCAGAGATACGCAGTATTTT.

Only a few counts were recorded for this clone. This chain links TRBV7-2 with TRBJ2-3; the match to TRBD1 covers 7 bases. V was clipped by 5 bases and J by 8 bases; unmatched bases: 10. Germline-derived CDR1 and CDR2 are SGHTA and FQGNSA. The CDR3 totals 14 residues. The CDR3 DNA sequence: TGTGCCAGCAGCACGACAGGGTTGGTGGTTACGCAGTATTTT. As protein: CASSTTGLVVTQYF.

V is TRBV27 and J is TRBJ2-7; D is uncertain. The germline gives CDR1 MNHEY, CDR2 SMNVEV (reference sequence). This CDR3 has 15 amino acids. Trimming shortened V by 0 bases and J by 2 bases, and 11 bases separated the two germline ends. CDR3 sequence (DNA): TGTGCCAGCAGTTTATCTGCCGTTTACACCTACGAGCAGTACTTC. Its protein product is CASSLSAVYTYEQYF.

The V gene is TRBV5-1, the J gene TRBJ1-2; D is ambiguous. CDR1 and CDR2 (germline): SGHRS, YFSETQ. Trimming removed 4 bases at V and 2 bases at J, with 18 bases between. The CDR3 contains 16 residues. The CDR3 bases are TGCGCCAGCAGCCGTGGAATGGTGGCGGGGAACTATGGCTACACCTTC. As protein: CASSRGMVAGNYGYTF. Full variable domain (outside the CDR3, taken from reference TRBV5-1 and TRBJ1-2): KAGVTQTPRYLIKTRGQQVTLSCSPISGHRSVSWYQQTPGQGLQFLFEYFSETQRNKGNFPGRFSGRQFSNSRSEMNVSTLELGDSALYLCASSRGMVAGNYGYTFGSGTRLTVV.

This clone was seen only a few times. This chain links TRBV19 with TRBJ2-3; D is uncertain. Looked up from germline, CDR1 is LNHDA and CDR2 is SQIVND (reference sequence). V was trimmed by 1 base and J by 2 bases, leaving 10 bases between them. CDR3 size: 15 residues. CDR3 coding DNA: TGTGCCAGTAGTATAGGTTATGGGGACACAGATACGCAGTATTTT. Translation: CASSIGYGDTDTQYF.

V is TRBV7-9 and J is TRBJ2-3, with D perhaps given as TRBD1 or TRBD2 (5 bases each). The germline gives CDR1 SEHNR, CDR2 FQNEAQ (reference sequence). Trimming took off 3 bases at V and 4 bases at J, with 20 bases between the two ends. This CDR3 contains 17 residues. The CDR3 here is CASSFKSSRGMADTQYF. In DNA form, the CDR3 reads TGTGCCAGCAGCTTCAAGAGTTCCCGGGGCATGGCAGATACGCAGTATTTT.

A word on this clone: Other nucleotide sequences in the sample specify the same CDR3. The chain has TRBV28 and TRBJ1-1; D is perhaps TRBD1 (6 bases). V lost 4 bases, J lost 2 bases, and 14 bases lay in between. CDR3 length equals 15 residues. Per the germline V gene, CDR1 is MDHEN and CDR2 is SYDVKM. CDR3 sequence reads: CASSSLQGLNTEAFF. The CDR3 nucleotides are TGTGCCAGCAGTTCGCTCCAGGGGCTTAACACTGAAGCTTTCTTT. The complete variable domain, with remaining parts taken from reference TRBV28 and TRBJ1-1, reads DVKVTQSSRYLVKRTGEKVFLECVQDMDHENMFWYRQDPGLGLRLIYFSYDVKMKEKGDIPEGYSVSREKKERFSLILESASTNQTSMYLCASSSLQGLNTEAFFGQGTRLTVV.

The V gene is TRBV28, the J gene TRBJ2-7, with 11 bases fitting TRBD2. CDR1 and CDR2 (germline): MDHEN, SYDVKM. The CDR3 covers 15 residues. V lost 5 bases to trimming and J lost 5 bases; unmatched junction nucleotides: 8. CDR3 amino acids: CASSVASGRSHEQYF. The DNA of the CDR3 is TGTGCCAGCAGTGTAGCTAGCGGGAGGTCCCACGAGCAGTACTTC.

The V and J genes are TRBV5-1 and TRBJ2-7; 14 positions match TRBD2. The J segment lost 6 bases and the V segment lost 0 bases, leaving 5 bases of the junction unmatched. The CDR3 is made up of 16 amino acids. The germline V gene encodes CDR1 SGHRS and CDR2 YFSETQ. The CDR3 DNA sequence: TGCGCCAGCAGCTTGGAGGGACTAGCGGGAGTCTCCGAGCAGTACTTC. Protein sequence: CASSLEGLAGVSEQYF.

In DNA form, the CDR3 reads TGCGCCAGCAGCATCGGCCCCGGGACAGGGTCCTCTGGGGCCAACGTCCTGACTTTC. This sequence encodes CASSIGPGTGSSGANVLTF. The J gene is TRBJ2-6, the V gene TRBV5-1; 9 nucleotides match TRBD1. Germline V gene sequence: CDR1 SGHRS, CDR2 YFSETQ. The CDR3 has 19 residues. V dropped 4 bases and J dropped 0; count of bases not matched to a gene: 11.